A single sample is the source of the 20 T cell receptor beta chains below, sequenced in a study of T cells in Graves' hyperthyroidism and ophthalmopathy. RNA transcripts yielded amplified TCR beta CDR3 regions. First-round RT-PCR of the TCR CDR3 relied on the HTBI primer set. TCRdb fed the multiplex PCR reads into MiXCR, producing one record per CDR3 protein. This sample yields 620,000 or so distinct CDR3 sequences, of which 14% are seen a single time; around 13% belongs to the top ten. Sample: blood. The receptor source for this set is a woman between 45 and 60 years old with Graves' ophthalmopathy.

This clonotype was counted between two and nine times. This chain connects TRBV29-1 to TRBJ2-1, with D possibly matching TRBD2 (6 bases). CDR3 length: 14 residues. Germline V gene data show CDR1 as SQVTM and CDR2 as ANQGSEA. V dropped 7 bases and J dropped 1 base, with 14 bases sitting between them. The CDR3 DNA follows: TGCAGCGCCTACGGGAGTCCTTCCTACAATGAGCAGTTCTTC. It encodes CSAYGSPSYNEQFF.

This clonotype has only a few counts. The chain has TRBV27 and TRBJ2-3; maybe TRBD2 (6 bases). The ends were cut back, 6 bases at V and 0 bases at J, with 10 bases in the middle. The V gene's germline CDR1 is MNHEY and CDR2 SMNVEV (reference sequence). The CDR3 contains 14 residues. As DNA, the CDR3 is TGTGCCAGCAGATCTCTAGCGAGCACAGATACGCAGTATTTT. Translating it yields CASRSLASTDTQYF.

This clonotype has a count of ten or more. This rearrangement joins TRBV18 to TRBJ1-1; D is perhaps TRBD1 (5 bases). V lost 4 bases and J 1 base, leaving 7 bases between the germline ends. Germline CDR1 KGHSH, CDR2 LQKENI. The CDR3 extends over 13 amino acids. The CDR3 coding sequence is TGTGCCAGCTCACAACAGGCGAACACTGAAGCTTTCTTT. Protein: CASSQQANTEAFF.

This clonotype was counted ten times or more. The chain links TRBV20-1 to TRBJ2-3; TRBD1 matches at 9 bases. With V trimmed by 5 bases and J by 5 bases, 11 bases remained unmatched. Germline loops: CDR1 DFQATT, CDR2 SNEGSKA (reference sequence). This CDR3 has 15 residues. CDR3 sequence reads: CSAHPTQGAGDTQYF. CDR3 nucleotides: TGCAGTGCTCACCCCACACAGGGGGCGGGAGATACGCAGTATTTT.

There are many counts of this clonotype. The chain uses TRBV5-1 and TRBJ2-4, with 9 bases identical to TRBD1. CDR3 length equals 19 residues. The junction had 12 bases not matched to a gene; V was cut back by 0 bases and J by 2 bases. Germline CDR1 is SGHRS and CDR2 is YFSETQ. The CDR3 DNA follows: TGCGCCAGCAGCTTGGGGTTCCTGACCGGGACAGGGCCCAAAAACATTCAGTACTTC. This translates into CASSLGFLTGTGPKNIQYF.

This clonotype was found many times. The rearrangement uses TRBV5-1 and TRBJ2-5, with D unresolved. Germline CDR1 is SGHRS and CDR2 is YFSETQ. Trimming stripped 2 bases from V and 1 base from J, with 12 bases between. This CDR3 is 15 amino acids long. DNA for the CDR3: TGCGCCAGCAGCTTAGTGCCCCTCACCCAAGAGACCCAGTACTTC. Translating gives CASSLVPLTQETQYF.

The sample holds one count of this clonotype. The chain combines TRBV7-9 with TRBJ2-4, with 8 bases aligning to TRBD1. The V and J ends lost 5 bases and 5 bases, in that order; junction bases with no gene match: 8. The CDR3 is made up of 15 amino acids. Germline CDR1 is SEHNR and CDR2 is FQNEAQ (reference sequence). The CDR3 loop is CASSPGQGRENIQYF. The CDR3, as DNA: TGTGCCAGCAGCCCCGGACAGGGCAGGGAAAACATTCAGTACTTC.

At least ten counts were recorded for this clonotype. The rearrangement uses TRBV18 and TRBJ1-5; the D is unclear. Trimming pared 1 base from V and 4 bases from J, leaving 8 bases between. This CDR3 region has 14 residues. The germline gives CDR1 KGHSH, CDR2 LQKENI. The CDR3 spells CASSPQAENQPQHF. DNA of the CDR3: TGTGCCAGCTCACCACAGGCAGAGAATCAGCCCCAGCATTTT.

V usage is TRBV24-1 and J usage is TRBJ2-1; 8 bases line up with TRBD1. The CDR3 extends over 16 amino acids. V lost 3 bases and J lost 4; bases outside the gene matches: 7. CDR1 is KGHDR and CDR2 is SFDVKD in the germline V gene. CDR3 sequence reads: CATSDAQGAHYNEQFF. The CDR3, as DNA: TGTGCCACCAGTGATGCCCAGGGGGCGCATTACAATGAGCAGTTCTTC.

Details on this clonotype: This sequence may be a read error, since a much larger clone differs from it by one base. The rearrangement links TRBV7-2 to TRBJ2-7, with a weak D call TRBD1 (5 bases). This CDR3 is built from 13 residues. Germline lookup yields CDR1 SGHTA and CDR2 FQGNSA. CDR3 in amino acids: CAGSLDTPYEQYF. Here the CDR3 DNA reads TGTGCCGGCAGCTTGGACACCCCCTACGAGCAGTACTTC.

The chain has TRBV28 and TRBJ1-3; the match to TRBD1 covers 8 bases. The CDR3 has 14 amino acids. The V gene's germline CDR1 is MDHEN and CDR2 SYDVKM. J lost 0 bases, V lost 9 bases, and 4 bases had no gene match. DNA of the CDR3: TGTGCCAGTGATACAGGGGGCTCTGGAAACACCATATATTTT. Translation gives CASDTGGSGNTIYF.

The table lists this clonotype with many counts. In DNA, the CDR3 is TGTGCCAGCAGAGCCACAGGGGGTCTCGGCAATCAGCCCCAGCATTTT. Amino acids: CASRATGGLGNQPQHF. The V and J genes are TRBV28 and TRBJ1-5; TRBD1 agrees at 8 bases. The trim removed 6 bases at V and 2 bases at J, leaving 9 bases unmatched. Germline assignment: CDR1 MDHEN and CDR2 SYDVKM. The CDR3 sequence is 16 residues long.

This clonotype has a count of ten or more. The chain employs TRBV28 and TRBJ2-5; D uncertain. The germline CDR1 and CDR2 sequences are MDHEN and SYDVKM. The CDR3 is 14 residues long. V lost 6 bases to trimming and J lost 4 bases, with 15 bases between them. The CDR3 loop is CASRGAVLGETQYF. CDR3 DNA sequence: TGTGCCAGCAGAGGTGCAGTTTTGGGAGAGACCCAGTACTTC.

The table lists this clonotype with many counts. This chain uses TRBV13 with TRBJ2-7; 12 bases fit TRBD2. The CDR3 extends over 18 amino acids. V lost 1 base, J lost 0 bases, and 7 bases stayed unmatched. The germline CDR1 and CDR2 sequences are PRHDT and FYEKMQ (reference sequence). Here the CDR3 reads CASSLVTSGSDPSYEQYF. The CDR3 DNA follows: TGTGCCAGCAGCTTAGTGACTAGCGGGAGTGACCCCTCCTACGAGCAGTACTTC.

This clonotype was counted between two and nine times. The chain is built from TRBV12-3 or TRBV12-4 and TRBJ1-2; perhaps TRBD1 as D (6 bases). This CDR3 contains 16 residues. The germline V and J ends were trimmed by 5 bases and 8 bases, with 24 bases remaining between them. The CDR3 loop reads CASSPDSGWGLGGYTF. CDR3 DNA sequence: TGTGCCAGCAGTCCGGACAGCGGCTGGGGTTTGGGAGGCTACACCTTC.

The chain has TRBV27 and TRBJ2-7, with 7 bases identical to TRBD2. The germline gives CDR1 MNHEY, CDR2 SMNVEV (reference sequence). The junction had 8 bases not matched to a gene; V was cut back by 3 bases and J by 3 bases. The CDR3 totals 15 residues. CDR3 nucleotide sequence: TGTGCCAGCAGTTTTGCGGGAGCCCGGATCTACGAGCAGTACTTC. It yields the protein CASSFAGARIYEQYF.

This clonotype appeared many times. This chain joins TRBV7-2 and TRBJ2-5; tentative D call: TRBD2 (6 bases). The ends were cut back, 2 bases at V and 2 bases at J, with 15 bases in the middle. Germline CDR1 is SGHTA and CDR2 is FQGNSA. CDR3 length: 16 amino acids. The CDR3 bases are TGTGCCAGCAGCTTACCGGGACTTCCCCTTCAAGAGACCCAGTACTTC. It encodes CASSLPGLPLQETQYF.

This clonotype was picked up many times. CDR3 DNA sequence: TGTGCCAGCAGCCGGGACAGGGGTAGTGGCGAGCAGTACTTC. This encodes CASSRDRGSGEQYF. This chain uses TRBV7-3 with TRBJ2-7; 10 positions match TRBD1. The CDR3 contains 14 residues. V lost 5 bases to trimming and J lost 6 bases; unmatched junction nucleotides: 7. The germline V gene encodes CDR1 SGHTA and CDR2 FQGTGA.

This sequence joins TRBV7-3 and TRBJ1-1; D is unresolved. Trimming took off 1 base at V and 2 bases at J, with 8 bases between the two ends. Germline V gene sequence: CDR1 SGHTA, CDR2 FQGTGA. CDR3 length: 14 residues. The CDR3 nucleotides read TGTGCCAGCAGCTTAAGCCCACAAAACACTGAAGCTTTCTTT. It is translated as CASSLSPQNTEAFF.

This clonotype occurred many times. This rearrangement joins TRBV28 to TRBJ2-5; the match to TRBD2 covers 8 bases. V gave up 4 bases and J gave up 5 bases; unmatched junction bases: 12. The germline CDR1 and CDR2 sequences are MDHEN and SYDVKM. The CDR3 consists of 16 residues. The CDR3 bases are TGTGCCAGCAGTTACGCCCCCGGGGGGGCGCTTGAGACCCAGTACTTC. Translated: CASSYAPGGALETQYF.